One sample yielded the 31 T cell receptor beta chains listed below, sequenced in a study of radiation and T cells in renal cell carcinoma. This sample's time point: blood 2 weeks post-SBRT. The sample's treatment: 15 Gy SBRT to primary tumor, nephrectomy 4 weeks later. Clones were sequenced by immunoSEQ multiplex PCR, and TCRdb holds only the in-frame ones, with some missing. The table has 120,000 or so clones, around 80% seen once. Here the sequenced sample was blood, taken from a patient whose treatment included radiotherapy and nephrectomy. These receptors all come from a man over 45 with renal cell carcinoma.

This chain connects TRBV27 to TRBJ2-1; tentative D call: TRBD2 (6 bases). CDR1 and CDR2 from the germline V gene are MNHEY and SMNVEV (reference sequence). CDR3 length: 12 residues. V was trimmed by 6 bases and J by 6 bases, leaving 9 bases between them. CDR3 sequence (DNA): TGTGCCAGCAGGGGACTGCCCAATGAGCAGTTCTTC. Protein sequence: CASRGLPNEQFF.

The rearrangement joins TRBV5-1 to TRBJ2-5, with a weak D call TRBD1 (6 bases). Germline loops: CDR1 SGHRS, CDR2 YFSETQ. V gave up 4 bases and J gave up 2 bases, with 15 bases separating them. The CDR3 length is 15 residues. The CDR3 coding sequence is TGCGCCAGCAGCGCACTGGACAGCTTGCAAGAGACCCAGTACTTC. This encodes CASSALDSLQETQYF.

This clone appeared a single time. This rearrangement joins TRBV6-1 to TRBJ2-7, with 9 bases matching TRBD1. V lost 5 bases, J lost 2 bases, and 7 bases stayed unmatched. Germline assignment: CDR1 MNHNS and CDR2 SASEGT. The CDR3 contains 15 residues. The CDR3 sequence: CASSNRDRATYEQYF. Written as DNA, the CDR3 is TGTGCCAGCAGTAACCGGGACAGGGCTACCTACGAGCAGTACTTC.

The gene calls are TRBV9 and TRBJ2-2, with 10 bases identical to TRBD2. After removal of 4 bases from V and 5 bases from J, the junction contained 8 bases not matched to a gene. Germline values: CDR1 SGDLS, CDR2 YYNGEE. The CDR3 contains 16 residues. The CDR3 DNA sequence: TGTGCCAGCAGCTTATCTAGCGGGAGTCGGACCGGGGAGCTGTTTTTT. It encodes CASSLSSGSRTGELFF.

This clone was recorded only once. This chain uses TRBV5-1 with TRBJ1-5; 8 bases are a match to TRBD1. The V gene end was trimmed by 0 bases and the J gene end by 2 bases; junction bases not matched to a gene: 7. The CDR3 has 17 amino acids. Germline V CDR1 and CDR2: SGHRS, YFSETQ. The CDR3 region is CASSLGPTGVGNQPQHF. The CDR3 DNA reads as TGCGCCAGCAGCTTGGGGCCGACAGGGGTCGGCAATCAGCCCCAGCATTTT.

The V and J genes are TRBV6-1 and TRBJ2-1; no clear D gene. CDR1 and CDR2 from the germline V gene are MNHNS and SASEGT. CDR3 size: 15 residues. V was cut by 3 bases and J by 7 bases, with 16 bases left in between. CDR3 sequence: CASSDGYPYKNEQFF. CDR3 sequence (DNA): TGTGCCAGCAGTGACGGGTATCCCTACAAGAATGAGCAGTTCTTC.

This clone was seen a few times. The J gene is TRBJ2-7, the V gene TRBV27; 8 nucleotides match TRBD1. Germline V gene sequence: CDR1 MNHEY, CDR2 SMNVEV (reference sequence). There are 15 residues in the CDR3. The ends lost 1 base at V and 6 bases at J; junction bases unmatched: 8. The chain's CDR3 is CASSLFGQGRPEQYF. CDR3 nucleotide sequence: TGTGCCAGCAGTTTATTTGGACAGGGCAGACCCGAGCAGTACTTC.

The chain recombines TRBV4-2 with TRBJ1-2; 7 bases match TRBD1. Trimming took 1 base from V and 3 from J; bases not matched to a gene: 11. CDR1 LGHNA and CDR2 YNFKEQ come from the germline V gene. CDR3 length equals 17 residues. The CDR3 here is CASSQGDRVSKDYGYTF. The CDR3 DNA follows: TGTGCCAGCAGCCAAGGAGACAGGGTCTCGAAGGACTATGGCTACACCTTC.

The genes are TRBV18 and TRBJ2-3; D is unclear. This CDR3 is 14 amino acids long. Deletions cut 6 bases from V and 4 bases from J, with 14 bases between. The germline CDR1 and CDR2 sequences are KGHSH and LQKENI. CDR3 protein: CASSPSYRADTQYF. CDR3 nucleotides: TGTGCCAGCTCCCCCTCCTATAGGGCAGATACGCAGTATTTT.

The chain uses TRBV27 and TRBJ1-2; no reliable D call. Trimming cost V 1 base and J 4 bases, with 13 bases left between them. Looked up from germline, CDR1 is MNHEY and CDR2 is SMNVEV (reference sequence). The CDR3 runs 15 residues. CDR3 amino acids: CASSLYGRPAYGYTF. CDR3 nucleotides: TGTGCCAGCAGTTTATACGGCAGGCCAGCCTATGGCTACACCTTC.

This clone came up once. The CDR3 here is CASSARGGGSGNTIYF. For the CDR3, the DNA is TGTGCCAGTAGCGCGCGCGGGGGTGGCTCTGGAAACACCATATATTTT. The chain has TRBV19 and TRBJ1-3, with a possible D match to TRBD1 (5 bases). V was trimmed by 6 bases and J by 0 bases, leaving 15 bases between them. This CDR3 spans 16 amino acids. CDR1 and CDR2 (germline): LNHDA, SQIVND (reference sequence).

This sequence joins TRBV30 and TRBJ2-7; 7 nucleotides line up with TRBD2. The CDR3 runs to 17 residues. The germline CDR1 and CDR2 sequences are GTSNPN and SVGIG (reference sequence). V lost 2 bases and J lost 2; bases outside the gene matches: 15. The chain's CDR3 is CAWSSPPRLAATYEQYF. The CDR3 nucleotides read TGTGCCTGGAGTTCCCCCCCCCGGCTAGCGGCTACCTACGAGCAGTACTTC. Variable domain in full (rest from reference TRBV30 and TRBJ2-7): SQTIHQWPATLVQPVGSPLSLECTVEGTSNPNLYWYRQAAGRGLQLLFYSVGIGQISSEVPQNLSASRPQDRQFILSSKKLLLSDSGFYLCAWSSPPRLAATYEQYFGPGTRLTVT.

This clone was detected only a few times. This likely reflects a read error, since a far larger clone is one base away. The same CDR3 can be traced to other DNA sequences in this sample. The chain carries TRBV27 and TRBJ2-6, with no clear D. Trimming took 8 bases from V and 2 from J, leaving 4 bases between them. From germline, CDR1 is MNHEY and CDR2 SMNVEV (reference sequence). The CDR3 runs 12 residues. This chain's CDR3 is CASRTGANVLTF. DNA for the CDR3: TGTGCCAGCCGTACTGGGGCCAACGTCCTGACTTTC. Based on the CDR3 plus reference TRBV27 and TRBJ2-6, the full variable domain is EAQVTQNPRYLITVTGKKLTVTCSQNMNHEYMSWYRQDPGLGLRQIYYSMNVEVTDKGDVPEGYKVSRKEKRNFPLILESPSPNQTSLYFCASRTGANVLTFGAGSRLTVL.

V is TRBV18 and J is TRBJ2-2; D not resolved. V lost 2 bases, J lost 7 bases, and 8 bases lay in between. The CDR3 sequence is 13 residues long. CDR1 and CDR2 from the germline V gene are KGHSH and LQKENI. CDR3 residues: CASSPREIGELFF. In nucleotides, the CDR3 is TGTGCCAGCTCACCAAGGGAAATCGGGGAGCTGTTTTTT.

The rearrangement joins TRBV5-4 to TRBJ2-1, with D tentatively TRBD1 or TRBD2 (5 bases each). Germline V gives CDR1 SGHNT, CDR2 YYREEE (reference sequence). The CDR3 is 13 residues long. Trimming left V 4 bases short and J 10 bases short, with 15 bases between. CDR3 in DNA: TGTGCCAGCAGCACAAGGGACGGAAAAGAGCAGTTCTTC. This translates into CASSTRDGKEQFF.

This clone appeared once. The gene calls are TRBV9 and TRBJ2-1; D is ambiguous. Germline V gene sequence: CDR1 SGDLS, CDR2 YYNGEE. This CDR3 comprises 15 residues. V gave up 1 base and J gave up 5 bases, with 13 bases separating them. This chain's CDR3 is CASSVPGSSDNEQFF. The CDR3 coding sequence is TGTGCCAGCAGCGTACCCGGGTCCTCGGACAATGAGCAGTTCTTC.

The genes are TRBV19 and TRBJ1-5; TRBD1 is a possible D gene (6 bases). V shed 8 bases and J shed 9 bases, with 17 bases lying between them. CDR1 is LNHDA and CDR2 is SQIVND in the germline V gene (reference sequence). This CDR3 comprises 13 residues. The CDR3 nucleotides are TGTGCCAGTTCCCCAAACAGGGAAGGGCCCCAGCATTTT. As protein: CASSPNREGPQHF.

The genes are TRBV7-9 and TRBJ1-2, with TRBD1 identical over 7 bases. In germline, CDR1 is SEHNR, CDR2 FQNEAQ (reference sequence). This CDR3 is 12 amino acids long. J was trimmed by 3 bases and V by 8 bases; bases with no gene match: 3. CDR3 DNA sequence: TGTGCCAGCGTTGACAGGGACTATGGCTACACCTTC. Protein sequence: CASVDRDYGYTF.

In DNA form, the CDR3 reads TGTGCCAGCTCCTGGGGGGGCCGTTACTATGGCTACACCTTC. Translation gives CASSWGGRYYGYTF. V gene TRBV7-2 combines with J gene TRBJ1-2; D might be TRBD1 (6 bases). Germline assignment: CDR1 SGHTA and CDR2 FQGNSA. V was trimmed by 8 bases and J by 3 bases, leaving 16 bases between them. The CDR3 is 14 residues long. The full variable domain, rest sourced from reference TRBV7-2 and TRBJ1-2, is GAGVSQSPSNKVTEKGKDVELRCDPISGHTALYWYRQSLGQGLEFLIYFQGNSAPDKSGLPSDRFSAERTGGSVSTLTIQRTQQEDSAVYLCASSWGGRYYGYTFGSGTRLTVV.

The chain couples TRBV6-5 to TRBJ1-1; no clear D gene. The CDR3 loop spans 12 amino acids. The germline gives CDR1 MNHEY, CDR2 SVGAGI. Trimming took off 9 bases at V and 0 bases at J, with 8 bases between the two ends. The CDR3 region is CASTGMNTEAFF. In DNA form, the CDR3 reads TGTGCCAGTACCGGCATGAACACTGAAGCTTTCTTT.

This clone has only a few counts. This chain links TRBV20-1 with TRBJ1-1, with D possibly TRBD1 on 6 matching bases. The V end lost 6 bases, the J end lost 8 bases, and 13 bases lay between the germline ends. The CDR3 consists of 11 residues. Germline CDR1 DFQATT, CDR2 SNEGSKA (reference sequence). This chain's CDR3 is CSAGGLTEAFF. CDR3 DNA sequence: TGCAGTGCCGGGGGGCTAACCGAAGCTTTCTTT.

This clone was counted once. This chain joins TRBV4-2 and TRBJ2-7; 7 bases map to TRBD2. The CDR3 contains 12 residues. V was clipped by 4 bases and J by 6 bases; unmatched bases: 3. Per the germline V gene, CDR1 is LGHNA and CDR2 is YNFKEQ. The CDR3 protein is CASSPGGFEQYF. CDR3 bases: TGTGCCAGCAGCCCCGGGGGGTTCGAGCAGTACTTC.

The table lists this clone with a count of one. V usage is TRBV7-8 and J usage is TRBJ2-7; 9 bases line up with TRBD1. J gave up 4 bases and V 5 bases, and 12 bases lay outside the gene matches. This CDR3 contains 16 residues. CDR1 is SGHVS, CDR2 FQNEAQ, per germline. DNA of the CDR3: TGTGCCAGCAGCCCCAGGAACACCGGGACAGGGTACGAGCAGTACTTC. Amino acid sequence: CASSPRNTGTGYEQYF.

This chain connects TRBV5-1 to TRBJ2-7; 8 bases align to TRBD1. V lost 3 bases, J lost 6 bases, and 11 bases stayed unmatched. The CDR3 extends over 15 amino acids. CDR1 is SGHRS and CDR2 is YFSETQ in the germline V gene. This chain's CDR3 is CASSSGTGNVVEQYF. The CDR3 nucleotides are TGCGCCAGCAGCTCCGGGACAGGTAACGTGGTCGAGCAGTACTTC.

This clone has a single count. The chain has TRBV15 and TRBJ2-1; 13 bases fit TRBD2. CDR3 length: 15 amino acids. Germline CDR1 LNHNV, CDR2 YYDKDF (reference sequence). Germline trimming cut 5 bases from V and 10 bases from J; bases unmatched to any gene: 8. CDR3 DNA: TGTGCCACCAGCCTACGGACTAGCGGGAGTCGGGAGCAGTTCTTC. It codes for CATSLRTSGSREQFF.

This clone was found a few times. The rearrangement links TRBV11-2 to TRBJ1-1; no clear D. Trimming cost V 5 bases and J 2 bases, with 12 bases left between them. This CDR3 has 14 residues. Germline V lookup: CDR1 SGHAT, CDR2 FQNNGV. CDR3 region: CASSLPAGNTEAFF. The CDR3 nucleotides read TGTGCCAGCAGCCTGCCGGCAGGCAACACTGAAGCTTTCTTT.

V gene TRBV14 combines with J gene TRBJ1-3, with D unclear. The CDR3 consists of 14 residues. The V end was cut by 1 base, the J end by 2 bases, with 6 bases between. The germline V gene has CDR1 SGHDN and CDR2 FVKESK. The CDR3 DNA reads as TGTGCCAGCAGCCAAGGAGGCGCTGGAAACACCATATATTTT. Its translation is CASSQGGAGNTIYF.

This chain links TRBV5-1 with TRBJ1-3, with D uncertain. Trimming shortened V by 0 bases and J by 0 bases, and 13 bases separated the two germline ends. Looked up from germline, CDR1 is SGHRS and CDR2 is YFSETQ. This CDR3 spans 17 amino acids. CDR3 nucleotides: TGCGCCAGCAGCTTGGCCAACACTGGGGTCTCTGGAAACACCATATATTTT. It encodes CASSLANTGVSGNTIYF. Full variable domain (rest looked up from reference TRBV5-1 and TRBJ1-3): KAGVTQTPRYLIKTRGQQVTLSCSPISGHRSVSWYQQTPGQGLQFLFEYFSETQRNKGNFPGRFSGRQFSNSRSEMNVSTLELGDSALYLCASSLANTGVSGNTIYFGEGSWLTVV.

In its sample, this clone was seen a few times. As DNA, the CDR3 is TGCAGCGTTGGGGGACAGGTGAACACTGAAGCTTTCTTT. As protein: CSVGGQVNTEAFF. The chain combines TRBV29-1 with TRBJ1-1; 8 nucleotides agree with TRBD1. Per germline, CDR1 SQVTM and CDR2 ANQGSEA. The CDR3 covers 13 residues. J was trimmed by 0 bases and V by 4 bases; bases with no gene match: 1.

The chain carries TRBV19 and TRBJ1-1, with D hard to call. This CDR3 spans 12 amino acids. V was pared by 7 bases and J by 1 base, with 7 bases between. The V gene's germline CDR1 is LNHDA and CDR2 SQIVND (reference sequence). The CDR3 protein is CASTDQNTEAFF. In DNA form, the CDR3 reads TGTGCCAGTACGGACCAGAACACTGAAGCTTTCTTT.

The V and J genes are TRBV27 and TRBJ2-7; D unclear. The V end was cut by 5 bases, the J end by 6 bases, with 14 bases between. CDR1 MNHEY and CDR2 SMNVEV come from the germline V gene (reference sequence). CDR3 size: 13 residues. The CDR3 nucleotides read TGTGCCAGCAGTCCGAGACGGCCGGGCGAGCAGTACTTC. It encodes CASSPRRPGEQYF.